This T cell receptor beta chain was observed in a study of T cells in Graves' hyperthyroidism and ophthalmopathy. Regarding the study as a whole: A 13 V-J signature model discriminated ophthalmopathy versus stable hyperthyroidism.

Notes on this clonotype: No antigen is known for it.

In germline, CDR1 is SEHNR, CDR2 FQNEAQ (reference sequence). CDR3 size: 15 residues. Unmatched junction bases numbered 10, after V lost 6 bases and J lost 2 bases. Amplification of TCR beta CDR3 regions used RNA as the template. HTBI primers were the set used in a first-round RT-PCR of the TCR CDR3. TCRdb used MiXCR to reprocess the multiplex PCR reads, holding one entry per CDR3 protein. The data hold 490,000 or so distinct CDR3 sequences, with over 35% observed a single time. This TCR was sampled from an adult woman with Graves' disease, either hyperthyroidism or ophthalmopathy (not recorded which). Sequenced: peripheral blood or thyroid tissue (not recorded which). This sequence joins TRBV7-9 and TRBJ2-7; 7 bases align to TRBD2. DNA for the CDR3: TGTGCCAGCAGACGATCGGGAGGCCGAACCTACGAGCAGTACTTC. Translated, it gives CASRRSGGRTYEQYF.